Sequencing of this TCR beta chain was carried out in a study of cytomegalovirus exposure and HLA in healthy donors. Vbeta (60) and Jbeta (13) primers were used in the PCR. The protocol was immunoSEQ multiplex PCR, while the TCRdb copy is restricted to in-frame clones and leaves out a portion. The table includes fewer than 200,000 clones, approximately 82% detected once. The CDR3 runs 13 residues. Trimming removed 4 bases from V and 3 bases from J, with 11 bases in between. Germline V lookup: CDR1 SGHDT, CDR2 YYEEEE. Sequencing was carried out using PBMCs. This rearrangement joins TRBV5-6 to TRBJ2-7; D gene ambiguous. The TCR originated in a woman aged 25 to 39 in good health and CMV-seronegative. Here the CDR3 DNA reads TGTGCCAGCAGCCGAAGCGACCTCTACGAGCAGTACTTC. Amino acids: CASSRSDLYEQYF.